Below, 26 T cell receptor beta chains from the same sample are listed, as sequenced in a study of blood T cell repertoires in COVID-19. Assay used: immunoSEQ multiplex PCR; TCRdb lists only in-frame clones, some missing. The sample lists some 42,000 clones; roughly 84% were seen once. Input material: peripheral blood. The receptors stem from a human donor in a cohort sampled during active COVID-19.

This CDR3 is CASSGVYTDTQYF. CDR3 sequence (DNA): TGCGCCAGCAGCGGTGTCTACACAGATACGCAGTATTTT. The rearrangement joins TRBV5-1 to TRBJ2-3; unclear D gene. Trimming shortened V by 4 bases and J by 2 bases, and 8 bases separated the two germline ends. Germline CDR1 SGHRS, CDR2 YFSETQ. The CDR3 is made up of 13 amino acids.

The rearrangement links TRBV3-1 (or the pseudogene TRBV3-2) to TRBJ1-1; unclear D gene. Germline values: CDR1 LGHDT, CDR2 YNNKEL (reference sequence). V dropped 1 base and J dropped 11 bases, with 14 bases sitting between them. CDR3 length: 13 residues. The CDR3 DNA follows: TGTGCCAGCAGCCAAGGGATCGAATCGGGGGCTTTCTTT. Residues: CASSQGIESGAFF.

The chain carries TRBV6-2 or TRBV6-3 and TRBJ1-5; TRBD1 aligns across 7 bases. Trimming took 1 base from V and 5 from J; bases not matched to a gene: 5. The CDR3 sequence is 15 residues long. Germline values: CDR1 MNHEY, CDR2 SVGEGT. In DNA form, the CDR3 reads TGTGCCAGCAGTTACTATAAGGGGGCCTATCAGCCCCAGCATTTT. It is translated as CASSYYKGAYQPQHF.

V is TRBV7-3 and J is TRBJ2-1; a weak D match, TRBD2 (6 bases). Trimming shortened V by 5 bases and J by 8 bases, and 13 bases separated the two germline ends. Germline V gene sequence: CDR1 SGHTA, CDR2 FQGTGA. This CDR3 contains 13 residues. CDR3 region: CASSPRWGDEQFF. CDR3 nucleotides: TGTGCCAGCAGCCCCCGCTGGGGGGATGAGCAGTTCTTC.

The rearrangement links TRBV4-2 to TRBJ1-5, with D tentatively TRBD1 (5 bases). This CDR3 contains 16 residues. Trimming removed 5 bases at V and 3 bases at J, with 17 bases between. The germline CDR1 and CDR2 sequences are LGHNA and YNFKEQ. CDR3 DNA sequence: TGTGCCAGCAGCGCAAGAGGAGGGGCAAACAATCAGCCCCAGCATTTT. It codes for CASSARGGANNQPQHF.

The chain has TRBV6-1 and TRBJ2-7, with 10 bases lining up with TRBD1. After removal of 3 bases from V and 4 bases from J, the junction contained 3 bases not matched to a gene. The germline CDR1 and CDR2 sequences are MNHNS and SASEGT. The CDR3 is 14 residues long. DNA for the CDR3: TGTGCCAGCAGTGATGGACAGGGGGGTTACGAGCAGTACTTC. Residues: CASSDGQGGYEQYF.

J is TRBJ2-7 and V is TRBV6-5; 8 nucleotides agree with TRBD2. The V and J ends lost 0 bases and 5 bases, in that order; junction bases with no gene match: 9. The CDR3 runs 16 residues. The germline V gene encodes CDR1 MNHEY and CDR2 SVGAGI. The CDR3 nucleotides read TGTGCCAGCAGTTACTCGAGCCGGGGGGGCCTCGACGAGCAGTACTTC. Amino acid sequence: CASSYSSRGGLDEQYF.

V usage is TRBV6-4 and J usage is TRBJ2-3, with D maybe TRBD1 (6 bases). The germline CDR1 and CDR2 sequences are MRHNA and SNTAGT. Trimming pared 2 bases from V and 0 bases from J, leaving 12 bases between. This CDR3 is built from 16 residues. The CDR3 coding sequence is TGTGCCAGCAGTGACGGACAGCCCGATAGCACAGATACGCAGTATTTT. The encoded protein is CASSDGQPDSTDTQYF.

The genes are TRBV29-1 and TRBJ2-7; weak D call: TRBD2 (5 bases). Germline loops: CDR1 SQVTM, CDR2 ANQGSEA. V lost 6 bases to trimming and J lost 6 bases, with 15 bases between them. The CDR3 totals 12 residues. CDR3 amino acids: CSVGLGVAEQYF. DNA for the CDR3: TGCAGCGTCGGCCTCGGGGTCGCCGAGCAGTACTTC.

The chain employs TRBV5-1 and TRBJ2-1; TRBD2 aligns across 8 bases. V lost 4 bases, J lost 1 base, and 4 bases stayed unmatched. The CDR3 totals 15 residues. Germline CDR1 and CDR2: SGHRS and YFSETQ. CDR3 sequence: CASSRTSGSYNEQFF. The DNA for the CDR3 is TGCGCCAGCAGCAGAACTAGCGGATCCTACAATGAGCAGTTCTTC.

This chain links TRBV10-3 with TRBJ2-5; TRBD1 matches at 8 bases. This CDR3 region has 15 residues. CDR1 and CDR2 from the germline V gene are ENHRY and SYGVKD. V was clipped by 5 bases and J by 4 bases; unmatched bases: 9. In DNA form, the CDR3 reads TGTGCCATCAGTCCCGGACAGGGTCTAGGAGAGACCCAGTACTTC. Its translation is CAISPGQGLGETQYF.

The V call is TRBV2, the J call TRBJ1-1, with 7 bases matching TRBD1. Per the germline V gene, CDR1 is SNHLY and CDR2 is FYNNEI. Trimming at V came to 6 bases and at J to 1 base, leaving 2 bases not matched to a gene. This CDR3 region has 13 residues. CDR3 in amino acids: CASRGQSNTEAFF. In DNA, the CDR3 is TGTGCCAGCAGGGGACAGTCGAACACTGAAGCTTTCTTT.

In DNA, the CDR3 is TGTGCCAGCAGCCCCACAGGGATGGGACCCTATGGCTACACCTTC. Its protein is CASSPTGMGPYGYTF. The chain is built from TRBV3-1 (or the pseudogene TRBV3-2) and TRBJ1-2; a possible D gene is TRBD1 (6 bases). This CDR3 comprises 15 residues. The V end was cut by 4 bases, the J end by 4 bases, with 16 bases between. Germline values: CDR1 LGHDT, CDR2 YNNKEL (reference sequence).

The J gene is TRBJ1-1, the V gene TRBV7-9, with TRBD1 matching 7 bases. The CDR3 totals 14 residues. Germline lookup yields CDR1 SEHNR and CDR2 FQNEAQ (reference sequence). V trimming: 5 bases; J trimming: 4 bases; junction bases outside the gene matches: 7. Here the CDR3 reads CASSPTGVGTEAFF. The CDR3 region has the DNA TGTGCCAGCAGCCCAACAGGGGTAGGCACTGAAGCTTTCTTT.

This clone has only one observation. The chain carries TRBV5-1 and TRBJ2-7; 8 bases align to TRBD1. Germline loops: CDR1 SGHRS, CDR2 YFSETQ. The CDR3 runs to 15 residues. J lost 2 bases, V lost 3 bases, and 7 bases had no gene match. In DNA form, the CDR3 reads TGCGCCAGCAGCTCGGGACAGGTTCCTCCCTACGAGCAGTACTTC. Its protein is CASSSGQVPPYEQYF.

This clone was picked up a small number of times. The chain carries TRBV29-1 and TRBJ2-7, with 10 bases matching TRBD1. This CDR3 region has 12 residues. In germline, CDR1 is SQVTM, CDR2 ANQGSEA. V gave up 6 bases and J gave up 4 bases; unmatched junction bases: 3. The CDR3 bases are TGCAGCGTCGGACAGGGGGGGTACGAGCAGTACTTC. Residues: CSVGQGGYEQYF.

This chain joins TRBV7-2 and TRBJ2-3; D is possibly TRBD2 (6 bases). V was cut by 2 bases and J by 8 bases, with 26 bases left in between. The CDR3 is 18 residues long. The germline gives CDR1 SGHTA, CDR2 FQGNSA. The CDR3 protein is CASSLSSMTAYHGGTQYF. CDR3 coding DNA: TGTGCCAGCAGCTTATCCAGCATGACAGCCTATCACGGGGGTACGCAGTATTTT.

This CDR3 is CASSATGVRSYNSPLHF. CDR3 sequence (DNA): TGCGCCAGCAGTGCGACAGGGGTCCGCTCCTATAATTCACCCCTCCACTTT. The V gene is TRBV10-2, the J gene TRBJ1-6, with 8 bases aligning to TRBD1. The CDR3 contains 17 residues. J gave up 0 bases and V 4 bases, and 5 bases lay outside the gene matches. In germline, CDR1 is WSHSY, CDR2 SAAADI.

This rearrangement joins TRBV7-2 to TRBJ2-7, with D perhaps TRBD2 (5 bases). The V end was cut by 2 bases, the J end by 4 bases, with 18 bases between. CDR3 length: 16 amino acids. Germline CDR1 SGHTA, CDR2 FQGNSA. Here the CDR3 DNA reads TGTGCCAGCAGCTTACCCCGGACTGGGTTTAGGTACGAGCAGTACTTC. It specifies CASSLPRTGFRYEQYF.

This sequence joins TRBV3-1 (or the pseudogene TRBV3-2) and TRBJ1-1; unclear D gene. V lost 5 bases to trimming and J lost 7 bases, with 20 bases between them. This CDR3 comprises 15 residues. Germline CDR1 and CDR2: LGHDT and YNNKEL (reference sequence). CDR3 sequence (DNA): TGTGCCAGCAGCTCTACCCTAACGGGGATAATTGAAGCTTTCTTT. Translation: CASSSTLTGIIEAFF.

The chain recombines TRBV5-1 with TRBJ2-1; 8 nucleotides match TRBD2. Trimming took 4 bases from V and 2 from J; bases not matched to a gene: 5. CDR3 length: 15 residues. In germline, CDR1 is SGHRS, CDR2 YFSETQ. The CDR3 loop reads CASSHSGEAYNEQFF. The CDR3 nucleotides are TGCGCCAGCAGCCATAGCGGGGAGGCCTACAATGAGCAGTTCTTC. The whole variable domain, remainder taken from reference TRBV5-1 and TRBJ2-1, is KAGVTQTPRYLIKTRGQQVTLSCSPISGHRSVSWYQQTPGQGLQFLFEYFSETQRNKGNFPGRFSGRQFSNSRSEMNVSTLELGDSALYLCASSHSGEAYNEQFFGPGTRLTVL.

The rearrangement joins TRBV4-1 to TRBJ1-1; the match to TRBD1 covers 7 bases. V was clipped by 6 bases and J by 7 bases; unmatched bases: 11. The CDR3 runs 14 residues. Germline-derived CDR1 and CDR2 are MGHRA and YSYEKL. CDR3 in amino acids: CASRASGQRGEAFF. The CDR3 bases are TGCGCCAGCAGAGCATCGGGACAGCGAGGTGAAGCTTTCTTT.

The chain has TRBV9 and TRBJ2-3; TRBD2 matches 8 bases. CDR3 size: 13 residues. After removal of 6 bases from V and 4 bases from J, the junction contained 4 bases not matched to a gene. Per germline, CDR1 SGDLS and CDR2 YYNGEE. The CDR3 is CASTPGGADTQYF. CDR3 coding DNA: TGTGCCAGCACTCCCGGGGGGGCAGATACGCAGTATTTT.

This clone has a handful of counts. V and J are TRBV6-5 and TRBJ1-1; D not resolved. This CDR3 comprises 13 residues. Trimming cost V 6 bases and J 1 base, with 9 bases left between them. The germline gives CDR1 MNHEY, CDR2 SVGAGI. Here the CDR3 DNA reads TGTGCCAGCAGGAGGGATGGGAACACTGAAGCTTTCTTT. The encoded protein is CASRRDGNTEAFF.

J is TRBJ2-5 and V is TRBV18, with D maybe TRBD1 (5 bases). The CDR3 has 12 amino acids. Germline V gene data show CDR1 as KGHSH and CDR2 as LQKENI. Trimming took 3 bases from V and 5 from J, leaving 7 bases between them. DNA for the CDR3: TGTGCCAGCTCACCCTCAGGGGAGACCCAGTACTTC. This codes for CASSPSGETQYF.

The chain joins TRBV6-5 to TRBJ1-2; D unclear. Trimming pared 2 bases from V and 0 bases from J, leaving 4 bases between. Germline V gives CDR1 MNHEY, CDR2 SVGAGI. The CDR3 consists of 13 residues. CDR3: CASSYAANYGYTF. The CDR3 nucleotides read TGTGCCAGCAGTTACGCGGCTAACTATGGCTACACCTTC.